Following are 5 T cell receptor beta chains from one sample sequenced in a study of Ad26.COV2.S vaccination and SARS-CoV-2 variants (dated by TCRdb to the early 2020s). This specimen's treatment or condition label, interpreted: around 19 received Ad26.COV2.S at low or high dose, single or two shots; roughly 5 received placebo; per-sample allocation not given. Repertoires of vaccine and placebo recipients were sequenced from samples taken on day 63 after the first injection. Library method: the immunoSEQ multiplex PCR assay. TCRdb mirrors the immuneACCESS table, restricted to in-frame sequences. Some clones are absent from its copies; in checked studies, under half trace to an unresolved V gene, and the reason for the others is unknown. The table for this sample lists some 290,000 clones; approximately 86% of them were counted only once. Of the sample, approximately 2% is held by the ten largest clones.

Sequencing used peripheral blood, obtained in a trial of Ad26.COV2.S vaccine versus placebo. Receptors originate from a person between 18 and 59 years old who received the Ad26.COV2.S COVID-19 vaccine or a placebo.

CDR3 region: CASSHLLDSEQFF. As DNA, the CDR3 is TGTGCCAGCAGCCACCTACTGGACAGTGAGCAGTTCTTC. The V gene is TRBV14, the J gene TRBJ2-1; D perhaps matches TRBD1 (6 bases). The V end lost 3 bases, the J end lost 9 bases, and 12 bases lay between the germline ends. Germline assignment: CDR1 SGHDN and CDR2 FVKESK. The length of the CDR3 is 13 residues.

This clone came up once. The chain couples TRBV20-1 to TRBJ1-1; D remains ambiguous. Trimming stripped 3 bases from V and 1 base from J, with 6 bases between. This CDR3 is 12 amino acids long. The germline CDR1 and CDR2 sequences are DFQATT and SNEGSKA (reference sequence). CDR3 sequence reads: CSASSPNTEAFF. The CDR3 DNA follows: TGCAGTGCTAGTAGTCCGAACACTGAAGCTTTCTTT.

The V gene is TRBV14, the J gene TRBJ2-5; 7 bases align to TRBD2. The CDR3 extends over 18 amino acids. The germline V gene encodes CDR1 SGHDN and CDR2 FVKESK. Trimming at V came to 3 bases and at J to 5 bases, leaving 18 bases not matched to a gene. CDR3 sequence: CASSHQTSFNLPGETQYF. DNA of the CDR3: TGTGCCAGCAGCCACCAGACTAGCTTCAATCTCCCCGGTGAGACCCAGTACTTC.

The V gene is TRBV10-3, the J gene TRBJ1-1; D might be TRBD1 (6 bases). The V end was cut by 6 bases, the J end by 0 bases, with 14 bases between. CDR3 size: 15 residues. Germline CDR1 and CDR2: ENHRY and SYGVKD. CDR3 DNA sequence: TGTGCCATCAGGAATGGACAGCTAGTGAACACTGAAGCTTTCTTT. Its translation is CAIRNGQLVNTEAFF.

This clone was seen only once. V and J are TRBV5-1 and TRBJ1-1; 10 positions match TRBD1. Per the germline V gene, CDR1 is SGHRS and CDR2 is YFSETQ. V shed 5 bases, J shed 5 bases, and the junction held 6 bases outside the gene matches. The CDR3 loop spans 14 amino acids. CDR3 in amino acids: CASRSGTGETEAFF. Written as DNA, the CDR3 is TGCGCCAGCAGGTCCGGGACAGGGGAGACTGAAGCTTTCTTT.